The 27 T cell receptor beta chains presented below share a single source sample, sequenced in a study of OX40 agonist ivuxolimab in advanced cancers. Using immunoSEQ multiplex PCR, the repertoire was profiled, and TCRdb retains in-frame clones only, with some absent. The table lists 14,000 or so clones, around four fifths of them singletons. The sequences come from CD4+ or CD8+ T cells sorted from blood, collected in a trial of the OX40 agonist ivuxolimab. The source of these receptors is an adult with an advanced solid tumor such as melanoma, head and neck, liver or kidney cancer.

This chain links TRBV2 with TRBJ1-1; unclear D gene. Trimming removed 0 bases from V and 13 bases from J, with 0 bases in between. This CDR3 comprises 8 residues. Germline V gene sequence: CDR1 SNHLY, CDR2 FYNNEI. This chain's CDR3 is CASSEAFF. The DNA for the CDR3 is TGTGCCAGCAGTGAAGCTTTCTTT.

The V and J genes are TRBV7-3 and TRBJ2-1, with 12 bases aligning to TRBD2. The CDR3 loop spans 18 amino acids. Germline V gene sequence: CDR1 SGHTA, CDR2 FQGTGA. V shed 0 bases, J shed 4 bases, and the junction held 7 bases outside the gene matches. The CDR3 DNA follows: TGTGCCAGCAGCTTAACGGGGCTAGCGGGAGGGCATTACAATGAGCAGTTCTTC. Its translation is CASSLTGLAGGHYNEQFF.

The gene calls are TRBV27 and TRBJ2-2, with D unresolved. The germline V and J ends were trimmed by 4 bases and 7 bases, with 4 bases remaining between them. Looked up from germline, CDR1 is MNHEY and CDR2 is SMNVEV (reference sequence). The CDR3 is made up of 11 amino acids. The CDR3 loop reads CASSYRGELFF. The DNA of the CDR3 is TGTGCCAGCAGTTATCGCGGGGAGCTGTTTTTT.

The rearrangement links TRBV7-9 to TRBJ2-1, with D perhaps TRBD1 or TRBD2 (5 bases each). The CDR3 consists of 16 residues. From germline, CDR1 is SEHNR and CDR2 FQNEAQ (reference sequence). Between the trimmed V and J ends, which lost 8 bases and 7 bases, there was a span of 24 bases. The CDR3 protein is CASLSGQRSLENEQFF. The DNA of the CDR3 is TGTGCCAGCCTTTCGGGGCAACGATCCCTTGAAAATGAGCAGTTCTTC.

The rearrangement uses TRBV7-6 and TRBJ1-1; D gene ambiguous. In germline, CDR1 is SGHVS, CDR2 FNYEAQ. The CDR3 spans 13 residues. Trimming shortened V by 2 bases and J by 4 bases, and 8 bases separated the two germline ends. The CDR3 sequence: CASSLSLGTEAFF. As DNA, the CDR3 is TGTGCCAGCAGCTTAAGCCTTGGCACTGAAGCTTTCTTT.

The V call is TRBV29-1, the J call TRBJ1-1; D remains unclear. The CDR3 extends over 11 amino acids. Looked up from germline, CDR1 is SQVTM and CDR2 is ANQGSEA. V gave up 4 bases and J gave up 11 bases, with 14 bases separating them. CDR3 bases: TGCAGCGTTGGTGAAGGCTTCAAGGCTTTCTTT. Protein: CSVGEGFKAFF.

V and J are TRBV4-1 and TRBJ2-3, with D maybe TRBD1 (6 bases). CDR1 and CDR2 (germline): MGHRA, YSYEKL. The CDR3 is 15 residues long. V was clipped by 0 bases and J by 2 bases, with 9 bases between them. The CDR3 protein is CASSQEDRITDTQYF. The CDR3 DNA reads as TGCGCCAGCAGCCAAGAGGACAGAATCACAGATACGCAGTATTTT.

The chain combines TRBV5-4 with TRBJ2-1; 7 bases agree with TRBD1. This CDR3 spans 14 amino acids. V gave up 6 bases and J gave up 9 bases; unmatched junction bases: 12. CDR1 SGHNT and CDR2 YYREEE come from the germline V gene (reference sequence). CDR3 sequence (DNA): TGTGCCAGCAAAGGTAGGGGGCCCGCGGGTGAGCAGTTCTTC. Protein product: CASKGRGPAGEQFF.

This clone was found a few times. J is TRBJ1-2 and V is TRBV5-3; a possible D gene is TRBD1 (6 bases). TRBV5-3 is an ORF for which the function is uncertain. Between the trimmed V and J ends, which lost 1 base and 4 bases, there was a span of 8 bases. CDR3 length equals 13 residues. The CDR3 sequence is CARSLPDSYGYTF. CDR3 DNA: TGTGCCAGAAGCTTGCCGGACAGCTATGGCTACACCTTC.

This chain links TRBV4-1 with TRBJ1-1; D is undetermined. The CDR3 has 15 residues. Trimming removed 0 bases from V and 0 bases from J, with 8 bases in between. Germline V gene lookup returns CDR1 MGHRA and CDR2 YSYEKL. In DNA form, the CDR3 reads TGCGCCAGCAGCCAAGATTACGGATTGAACACTGAAGCTTTCTTT. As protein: CASSQDYGLNTEAFF.

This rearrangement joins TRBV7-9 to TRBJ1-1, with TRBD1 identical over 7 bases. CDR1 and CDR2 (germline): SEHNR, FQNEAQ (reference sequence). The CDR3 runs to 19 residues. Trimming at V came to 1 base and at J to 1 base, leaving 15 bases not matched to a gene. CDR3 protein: CASSLDPGQRGPPNTEAFF. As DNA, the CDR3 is TGTGCCAGCAGCTTAGATCCGGGACAGAGGGGCCCCCCGAACACTGAAGCTTTCTTT. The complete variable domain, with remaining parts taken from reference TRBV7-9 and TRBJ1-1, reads DTGVSQNPRHKITKRGQNVTFRCDPISEHNRLYWYRQTLGQGPEFLTYFQNEAQLEKSRLLSDRFSAERPKGSFSTLEIQRTEQGDSAMYLCASSLDPGQRGPPNTEAFFGQGTRLTVV.

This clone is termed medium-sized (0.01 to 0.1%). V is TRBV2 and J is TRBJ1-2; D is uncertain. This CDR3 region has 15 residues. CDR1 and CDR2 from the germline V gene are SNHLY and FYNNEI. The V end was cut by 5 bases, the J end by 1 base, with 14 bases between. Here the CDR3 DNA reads TGTGCCAGCAGTTACCCCCCCAGTTTTAACTATGGCTACACCTTC. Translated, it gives CASSYPPSFNYGYTF.

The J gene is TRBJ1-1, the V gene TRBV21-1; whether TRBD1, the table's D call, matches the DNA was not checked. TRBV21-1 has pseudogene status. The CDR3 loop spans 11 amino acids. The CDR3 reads CASSRQGRAFF. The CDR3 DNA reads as TGTGCCAGCAGCCGACAGGGTCGAGCTTTCTTT.

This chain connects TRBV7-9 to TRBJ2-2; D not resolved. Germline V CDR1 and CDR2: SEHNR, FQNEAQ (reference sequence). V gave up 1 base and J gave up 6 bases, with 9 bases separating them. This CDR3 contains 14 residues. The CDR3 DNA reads TGTGCCAGCAGCTTAGTTTTAAACTCCGGGGAGCTGTTTTTT. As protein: CASSLVLNSGELFF. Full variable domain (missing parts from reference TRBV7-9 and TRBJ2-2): DTGVSQNPRHKITKRGQNVTFRCDPISEHNRLYWYRQTLGQGPEFLTYFQNEAQLEKSRLLSDRFSAERPKGSFSTLEIQRTEQGDSAMYLCASSLVLNSGELFFGEGSRLTVL.

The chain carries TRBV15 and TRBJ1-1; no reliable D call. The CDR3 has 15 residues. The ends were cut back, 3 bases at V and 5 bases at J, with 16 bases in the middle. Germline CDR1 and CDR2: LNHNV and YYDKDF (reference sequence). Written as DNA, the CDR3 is TGTGCCACCAGCAGCGGAGGGCTAGGAGGTACTGAAGCTTTCTTT. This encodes CATSSGGLGGTEAFF. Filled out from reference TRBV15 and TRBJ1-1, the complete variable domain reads DAMVIQNPRYQVTQFGKPVTLSCSQTLNHNVMYWYQQKSSQAPKLLFHYYDKDFNNEADTPDNFQSRRPNTSFCFLDIRSPGLGDTAMYLCATSSGGLGGTEAFFGQGTRLTVV.

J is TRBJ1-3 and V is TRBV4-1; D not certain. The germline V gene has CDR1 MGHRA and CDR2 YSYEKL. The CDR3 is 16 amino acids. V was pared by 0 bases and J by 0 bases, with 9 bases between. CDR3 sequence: CASSQEDRGSGNTIYF. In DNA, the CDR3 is TGCGCCAGCAGCCAAGAAGACCGGGGCTCTGGAAACACCATATATTTT.

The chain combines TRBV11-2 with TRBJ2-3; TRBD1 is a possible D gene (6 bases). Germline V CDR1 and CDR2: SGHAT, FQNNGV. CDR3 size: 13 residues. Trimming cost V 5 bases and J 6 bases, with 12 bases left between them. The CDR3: CASSHRASDTQYF. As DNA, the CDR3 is TGTGCCAGCAGCCACAGGGCCAGTGATACGCAGTATTTT.

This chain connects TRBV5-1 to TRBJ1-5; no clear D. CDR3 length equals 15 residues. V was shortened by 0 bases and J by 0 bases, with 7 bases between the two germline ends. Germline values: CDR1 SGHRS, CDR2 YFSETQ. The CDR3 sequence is CASSLGGFSNQPQHF. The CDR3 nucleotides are TGCGCCAGCAGCTTGGGAGGGTTTAGCAATCAGCCCCAGCATTTT. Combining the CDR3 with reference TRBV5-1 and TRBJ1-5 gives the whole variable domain KAGVTQTPRYLIKTRGQQVTLSCSPISGHRSVSWYQQTPGQGLQFLFEYFSETQRNKGNFPGRFSGRQFSNSRSEMNVSTLELGDSALYLCASSLGGFSNQPQHFGDGTRLSIL.

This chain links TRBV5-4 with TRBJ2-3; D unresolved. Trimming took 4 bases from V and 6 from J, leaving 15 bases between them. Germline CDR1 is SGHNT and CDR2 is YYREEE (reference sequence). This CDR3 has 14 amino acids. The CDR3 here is CASSPGPASDTQYF. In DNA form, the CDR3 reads TGTGCCAGCAGCCCGGGCCCTGCTTCCGATACGCAGTATTTT.

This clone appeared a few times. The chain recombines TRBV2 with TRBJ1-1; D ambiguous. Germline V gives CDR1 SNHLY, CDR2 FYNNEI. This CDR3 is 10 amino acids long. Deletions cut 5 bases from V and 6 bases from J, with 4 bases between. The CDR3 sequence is CASSLSEAFF. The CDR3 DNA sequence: TGTGCCAGCAGTCTTTCTGAAGCTTTCTTT. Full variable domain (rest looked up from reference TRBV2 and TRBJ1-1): EPEVTQTPSHQVTQMGQEVILRCVPISNHLYFYWYRQILGQKVEFLVSFYNNEISEKSEIFDDQFSVERPDGSNFTLKIRSTKLEDSAMYFCASSLSEAFFGQGTRLTVV.

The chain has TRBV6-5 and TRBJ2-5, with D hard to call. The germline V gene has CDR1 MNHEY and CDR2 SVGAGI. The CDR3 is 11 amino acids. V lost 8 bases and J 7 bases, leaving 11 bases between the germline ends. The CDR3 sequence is CASGLGGTQYF. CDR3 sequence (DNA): TGTGCCAGCGGGCTAGGTGGGACCCAGTACTTC.

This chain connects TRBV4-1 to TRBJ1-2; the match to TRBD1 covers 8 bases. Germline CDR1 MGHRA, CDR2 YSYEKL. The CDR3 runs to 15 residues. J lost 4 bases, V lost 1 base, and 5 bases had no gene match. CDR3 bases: TGCGCCAGCAGCCAAGGGGCAGGGGGCGTCTATGGCTACACCTTC. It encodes CASSQGAGGVYGYTF.

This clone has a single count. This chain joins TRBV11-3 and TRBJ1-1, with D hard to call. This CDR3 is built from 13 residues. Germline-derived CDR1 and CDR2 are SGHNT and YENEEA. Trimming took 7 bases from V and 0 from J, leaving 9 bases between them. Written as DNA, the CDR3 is TGTGCCAGCATGTCCGGCTTGAACACTGAAGCTTTCTTT. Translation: CASMSGLNTEAFF.

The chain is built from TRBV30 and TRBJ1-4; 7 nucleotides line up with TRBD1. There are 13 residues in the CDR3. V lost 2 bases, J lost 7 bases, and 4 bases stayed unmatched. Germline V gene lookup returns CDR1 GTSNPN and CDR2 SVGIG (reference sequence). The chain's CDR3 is CAWSTGTVEKLFF. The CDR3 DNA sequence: TGTGCCTGGAGTACCGGGACAGTTGAAAAACTGTTTTTT.

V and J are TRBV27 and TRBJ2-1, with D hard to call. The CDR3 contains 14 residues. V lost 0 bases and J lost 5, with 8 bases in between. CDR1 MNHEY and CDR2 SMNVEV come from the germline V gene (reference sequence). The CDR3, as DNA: TGTGCCAGCAGTTTATCGAATGGCCACAATGAGCAGTTCTTC. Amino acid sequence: CASSLSNGHNEQFF.

This CDR3 reads CASNGGRTQYF. The CDR3 DNA follows: TGTGCCAGTAATGGGGGCAGGACGCAGTATTTT. The V call is TRBV19, the J call TRBJ2-3; weak D call: TRBD1 (6 bases). The CDR3 has 11 amino acids. The V and J ends lost 7 bases and 9 bases respectively, with 11 bases between them. Per the germline V gene, CDR1 is LNHDA and CDR2 is SQIVND (reference sequence).

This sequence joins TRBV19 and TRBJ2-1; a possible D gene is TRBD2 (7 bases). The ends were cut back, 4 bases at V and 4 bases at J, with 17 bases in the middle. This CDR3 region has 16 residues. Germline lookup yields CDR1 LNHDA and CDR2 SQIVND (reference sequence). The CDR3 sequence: CASSSGLGGAYNEQFF. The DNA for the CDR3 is TGTGCCAGTAGTAGCGGCCTGGGGGGGGCTTACAATGAGCAGTTCTTC.